These 20 T cell receptor beta chains were sequenced from one sample in a study of radiotherapy plus CTLA-4 blockade in lung cancer. Method: immunoSEQ multiplex PCR; TCRdb's copy keeps in-frame clones and lacks some. The sample holds fewer than 95,000 clones, about 80% seen once. The specimen was peripheral blood, collected from a patient treated with radiotherapy plus ipilimumab. These receptors all stem from a human donor with non-small cell lung cancer who had stable disease on radiotherapy plus ipilimumab.

This clone is a singleton in its sample. The chain joins TRBV2 to TRBJ2-2; D gene ambiguous. Trimming took off 8 bases at V and 1 base at J, with 8 bases between the two ends. Germline CDR1 and CDR2: SNHLY and FYNNEI. This CDR3 has 13 amino acids. In nucleotides, the CDR3 is TGTGCCAGCCTTACCGAGAACACCGGGGAGCTGTTTTTT. Amino acid sequence: CASLTENTGELFF. The complete variable domain, with remaining parts taken from reference TRBV2 and TRBJ2-2, reads EPEVTQTPSHQVTQMGQEVILRCVPISNHLYFYWYRQILGQKVEFLVSFYNNEISEKSEIFDDQFSVERPDGSNFTLKIRSTKLEDSAMYFCASLTENTGELFFGEGSRLTVL.

V gene TRBV27 combines with J gene TRBJ2-7; the D is unclear. Deletions cut 0 bases from V and 5 bases from J, with 8 bases between. Per the germline V gene, CDR1 is MNHEY and CDR2 is SMNVEV (reference sequence). The CDR3 is made up of 13 amino acids. The CDR3 coding sequence is TGTGCCAGCAGTTTATCGCAGGCCCACGAGCAGTACTTC. As protein: CASSLSQAHEQYF.

This chain uses TRBV5-1 with TRBJ1-2; 9 bases are a match to TRBD1. Germline CDR1 SGHRS, CDR2 YFSETQ. CDR3 length: 16 residues. V lost 4 bases and J lost 8; bases outside the gene matches: 15. DNA of the CDR3: TGCGCCAGCAGCAACTTGGGACAGGGAATCGGCGAGGGCTACACCTTC. Translating gives CASSNLGQGIGEGYTF. The complete variable domain, with remaining parts taken from reference TRBV5-1 and TRBJ1-2, reads KAGVTQTPRYLIKTRGQQVTLSCSPISGHRSVSWYQQTPGQGLQFLFEYFSETQRNKGNFPGRFSGRQFSNSRSEMNVSTLELGDSALYLCASSNLGQGIGEGYTFGSGTRLTVV.

The chain carries TRBV19 and TRBJ2-7, with D hard to call. The V gene lost 7 bases and the J gene lost 3 bases, with 7 bases spanning the gap. CDR1 LNHDA and CDR2 SQIVND come from the germline V gene (reference sequence). The CDR3 extends over 11 amino acids. The CDR3 DNA sequence: TGTGCCAGTATGGGCGGCTACGAGCAGTACTTC. This translates into CASMGGYEQYF.

A few counts support this clone. The chain joins TRBV5-1 to TRBJ1-1; no definite D call. Trimming took 0 bases from V and 5 from J, leaving 8 bases between them. In germline, CDR1 is SGHRS, CDR2 YFSETQ. The CDR3 consists of 13 residues. In nucleotides, the CDR3 is TGCGCCAGCAGCTTGGGAGCGGGTACTGAAGCTTTCTTT. It specifies CASSLGAGTEAFF.

The chain links TRBV28 to TRBJ1-4; D is unclear. The CDR3 has 15 amino acids. Trimming removed 6 bases at V and 6 bases at J, with 17 bases between. Germline V lookup: CDR1 MDHEN, CDR2 SYDVKM. CDR3 sequence reads: CASSTRKGLDEKLFF. CDR3 in DNA: TGTGCCAGCAGCACGCGCAAAGGGTTAGATGAAAAACTGTTTTTT. The complete variable domain, with remaining parts taken from reference TRBV28 and TRBJ1-4, reads DVKVTQSSRYLVKRTGEKVFLECVQDMDHENMFWYRQDPGLGLRLIYFSYDVKMKEKGDIPEGYSVSREKKERFSLILESASTNQTSMYLCASSTRKGLDEKLFFGSGTQLSVL.

A single count supports this clone. The genes are TRBV11-2 and TRBJ2-1, with 9 nucleotides matching TRBD2. J gave up 15 bases and V 0 bases, and 9 bases lay outside the gene matches. Germline V gene data show CDR1 as SGHAT and CDR2 as FQNNGV. This CDR3 is 14 amino acids long. The CDR3 region is CASSLERTSEFWFF. As DNA, the CDR3 is TGTGCCAGCAGCTTAGAGAGGACTAGCGAGTTTTGGTTCTTC. Drawing the rest from reference TRBV11-2 and TRBJ2-1, the complete variable domain is EAGVAQSPRYKIIEKRQSVAFWCNPISGHATLYWYQQILGQGPKLLIQFQNNGVVDDSQLPKDRFSAERLKGVDSTLKIQPAKLEDSAVYLCASSLERTSEFWFFGPGTRLTVL.

This clone was recorded only once. The junction does not match germline at one end; this may be a read error. The V gene is TRBV19, the J gene TRBJ2-7, with TRBD1 identical over 12 bases. Germline CDR1 and CDR2: LNHDA and SQIVND (reference sequence). The CDR3 extends over 13 amino acids. The CDR3 region is CASSLSPGQGANF. Here the CDR3 DNA reads TGTGCCAGTAGTTTGTCACCGGGACAGGGGGCCAACTTC.

A single count supports this clone. The chain carries TRBV11-2 and TRBJ1-3; no clear D gene. Trimming cost V 3 bases and J 4 bases, with 13 bases left between them. The CDR3 totals 15 residues. The V gene's germline CDR1 is SGHAT and CDR2 FQNNGV. The CDR3 bases are TGTGCCAGCAGCTTGGGAAGACACCTGGGAAACACCATATATTTT. It is translated as CASSLGRHLGNTIYF.

The rearrangement joins TRBV29-1 to TRBJ2-1, with 9 bases matching TRBD2. V dropped 6 bases and J dropped 0; count of bases not matched to a gene: 15. The CDR3 is 18 amino acids. The germline V gene has CDR1 SQVTM and CDR2 ANQGSEA. CDR3 amino acids: CSVGGLALKTNSYNEQFF. CDR3 in DNA: TGCAGCGTGGGCGGACTAGCGCTGAAGACCAACTCCTACAATGAGCAGTTCTTC.

The chain joins TRBV14 to TRBJ2-7; 10 nucleotides agree with TRBD1. The CDR3 spans 15 residues. J gave up 5 bases and V 6 bases, and 10 bases lay outside the gene matches. The germline V gene has CDR1 SGHDN and CDR2 FVKESK. The CDR3 protein is CASSQIRDRGHEQYF. The CDR3 DNA reads TGTGCCAGCAGTCAAATCCGGGACAGGGGCCACGAGCAGTACTTC.

This chain joins TRBV6-6 and TRBJ2-1, with 12 bases fitting TRBD2. This CDR3 has 16 residues. The junction had 6 bases not matched to a gene; V was cut back by 1 base and J by 8 bases. CDR1 is MNHNY, CDR2 SVGAGI, per germline (reference sequence). DNA of the CDR3: TGTGCCAGCAGTTACTTGTCTAGCGGGAGGGCCGATGAGCAGTTCTTC. Residues: CASSYLSSGRADEQFF.

This clone was seen a handful of times. V and J are TRBV6-5 and TRBJ1-6; D is ambiguous. CDR1 and CDR2 from the germline V gene are MNHEY and SVGAGI. The V and J ends lost 2 bases and 10 bases respectively, with 6 bases between them. The CDR3 contains 12 residues. CDR3 nucleotide sequence: TGTGCCAGCAGTTACCGTCACTCACCCCTCCACTTT. This translates into CASSYRHSPLHF.

To note about this clone: No conserved phenylalanine or tryptophan ends this CDR3, so it is likely a read error. The DNA is omitted, as the CDR3 cannot be located on it reliably, and the CDR3 follows TCRdb's listing. This sequence joins TRBV6-4 and TRBJ2-4. The CDR3 is 10 amino acids in total, end residues counted. Looked up from germline, CDR1 is MRHNA and CDR2 is SNTAGT. CDR3 protein: CASTQGFRDE.

This chain joins TRBV5-1 and TRBJ2-7, with a tentative D call TRBD1 (5 bases). The ends were cut back, 2 bases at V and 2 bases at J, with 14 bases in the middle. The CDR3 length is 15 residues. CDR1 and CDR2 from the germline V gene are SGHRS and YFSETQ. The CDR3 reads CASSFSSDMTYEQYF. CDR3 nucleotides: TGCGCCAGCAGCTTTTCTTCGGACATGACCTACGAGCAGTACTTC.

The chain's CDR3 is CASSVGGGDGYTF. In DNA form, the CDR3 reads TGCGCCAGCAGCGTGGGTGGTGGCGATGGCTACACCTTC. This chain uses TRBV5-1 with TRBJ1-2; unclear D gene. Germline V lookup: CDR1 SGHRS, CDR2 YFSETQ. The CDR3 runs to 13 residues. V dropped 4 bases and J dropped 6 bases, with 13 bases sitting between them.

The chain is built from TRBV7-9 and TRBJ2-1; D is ambiguous. Germline-derived CDR1 and CDR2 are SEHNR and FQNEAQ (reference sequence). V was cut by 4 bases and J by 6 bases, with 22 bases left in between. The CDR3 has 17 residues. As DNA, the CDR3 is TGTGCCAGCAGCTCCCCCTTGATGGGGAACAAACCCAATGAGCAGTTCTTC. This codes for CASSSPLMGNKPNEQFF.

The J gene is TRBJ2-3, the V gene TRBV5-1, with 11 bases lining up with TRBD1. Germline V gives CDR1 SGHRS, CDR2 YFSETQ. This CDR3 region has 17 residues. The junction had 10 bases not matched to a gene; V was cut back by 2 bases and J by 5 bases. CDR3 bases: TGCGCCAGCAGCTTTGGTACAGCGGGGACAGGGGGAGATACGCAGTATTTT. Protein: CASSFGTAGTGGDTQYF.

V is TRBV6-4 and J is TRBJ2-1; TRBD2 agrees at 8 bases. The germline V gene has CDR1 MRHNA and CDR2 SNTAGT. The CDR3 length is 15 residues. The trim removed 0 bases at V and 8 bases at J, leaving 6 bases unmatched. In DNA form, the CDR3 reads TGTGCCAGCAGTGACTCGAGCGGGAGTACCCATGAGCAGTTCTTC. It yields the protein CASSDSSGSTHEQFF.

This rearrangement joins TRBV28 to TRBJ2-1; TRBD2 agrees at 14 bases. Germline V lookup: CDR1 MDHEN, CDR2 SYDVKM. V was pared by 5 bases and J by 8 bases, with 8 bases of the junction left unmatched. CDR3 length: 16 residues. The CDR3 protein is CASSIRLAGGPHEQFF. CDR3 nucleotides: TGTGCCAGCAGTATACGACTAGCGGGAGGGCCCCATGAGCAGTTCTTC.